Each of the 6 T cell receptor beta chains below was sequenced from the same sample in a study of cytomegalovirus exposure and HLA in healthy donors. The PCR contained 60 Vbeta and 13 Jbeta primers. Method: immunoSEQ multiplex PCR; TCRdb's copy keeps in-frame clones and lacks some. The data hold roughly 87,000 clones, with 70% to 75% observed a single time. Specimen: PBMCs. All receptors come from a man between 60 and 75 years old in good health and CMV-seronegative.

The CDR3 here is CSARQGANYGYTF. CDR3 nucleotides: TGCAGCGCTCGCCAGGGCGCTAACTATGGCTACACCTTC. The chain is built from TRBV29-1 and TRBJ1-2, with D possibly matching TRBD1 (5 bases). Germline lookup yields CDR1 SQVTM and CDR2 ANQGSEA. With 7 bases removed from V and 0 bases from J, the gap between germline ends came to 12 bases. The CDR3 covers 13 residues.

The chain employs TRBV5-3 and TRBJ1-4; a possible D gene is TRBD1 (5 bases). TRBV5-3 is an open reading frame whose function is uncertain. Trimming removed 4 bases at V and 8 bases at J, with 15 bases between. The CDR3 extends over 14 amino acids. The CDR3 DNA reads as TGTGCCAGAAGCAGCAGGGAAGGTGGGGAAAAACTGTTTTTT. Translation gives CARSSREGGEKLFF.

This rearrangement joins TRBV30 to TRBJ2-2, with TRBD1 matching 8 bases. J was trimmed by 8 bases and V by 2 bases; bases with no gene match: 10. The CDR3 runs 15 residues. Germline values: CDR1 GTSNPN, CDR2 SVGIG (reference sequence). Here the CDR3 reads CAWSPQGAPTGELFF. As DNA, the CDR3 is TGTGCCTGGAGTCCTCAGGGGGCGCCAACGGGGGAGCTGTTTTTT.

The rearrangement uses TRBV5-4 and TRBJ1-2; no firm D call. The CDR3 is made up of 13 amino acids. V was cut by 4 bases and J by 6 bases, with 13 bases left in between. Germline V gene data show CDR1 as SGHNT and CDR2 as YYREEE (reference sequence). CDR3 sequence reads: CASSEDWVNGYTF. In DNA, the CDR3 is TGTGCCAGCAGCGAGGACTGGGTAAATGGCTACACCTTC.

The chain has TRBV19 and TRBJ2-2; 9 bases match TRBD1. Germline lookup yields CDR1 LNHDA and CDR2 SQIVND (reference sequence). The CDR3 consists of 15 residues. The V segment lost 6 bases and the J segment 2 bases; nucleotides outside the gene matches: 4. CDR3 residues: CASRGGQGNTGELFF. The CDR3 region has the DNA TGTGCCAGTAGAGGGGGACAGGGTAACACCGGGGAGCTGTTTTTT.

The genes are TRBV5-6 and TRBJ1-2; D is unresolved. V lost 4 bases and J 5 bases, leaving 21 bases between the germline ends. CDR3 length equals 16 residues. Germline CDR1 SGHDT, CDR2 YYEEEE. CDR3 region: CASSRGSPTTRYGYTF. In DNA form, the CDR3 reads TGTGCCAGCAGCCGAGGGAGCCCCACAACGAGATATGGCTACACCTTC.